Here is one T cell receptor beta chain with its context. This clonotype showed up just a few times. Its antigen is unknown. Base qualities are not at hand, and no much larger clone is one base apart. Via the germline V gene (reference sequence), CDR1 is DFQATT and CDR2 SNEGSKA. V is reduced by 0 bases and J by 5 bases, leaving a spacing of 17 bases between them. The cysteine opens and the phenylalanine closes a CDR3 of 16 amino acids. Only the CDR3 region is kept as DNA, spanning 48 bases read in frame from base 1. Ficoll-Paque density gradient centrifugation was the method used to isolate PBMCs. The sample originates from a study of T-cell memory formation after mild COVID-19 (dated by TCRdb to 2020 to 2023). As for the study more broadly: TCR sequence clusters from the two donors were largely donor specific. In two donors, T-cell clones that expanded and contracted after mild COVID-19 were followed by sequencing TCRalpha and TCRbeta repertoires longitudinally. The cohort was made up of two young adult volunteers, one female and one male, who were previously healthy. General conclusions and limits of the study: Contracting CD4+ clones were found mainly in CM and EM memory subsets, while CD8+ clones were enriched in EMRA. The study covered only a couple of mild cases, and larger cohorts including severe cases with pre-infection samples were considered necessary. Clones contracting from day 15 to 85 had balanced CD4/CD8 phenotypes, while a second wave expanding from day 15 to 37 was biased towards CD4+. Some responding clones were detected in pre-infection memory, which suggested that pre-existing cross-reactive memory T cells had joined the SARS-CoV-2 response. SARS-CoV-2 specificity was not confirmed for the second-wave clones peaking on day 37.

These reads were obtained on an Illumina NovaSeq 6000. TCRalpha and TCRbeta cDNA libraries were built by 5'RACE with constant-segment primers, adding sample barcodes and unique molecular identifiers. Trizol reagent was used to extract RNA from every sample. The libraries were amplified in two PCR steps, and the second step added a second sample barcode and Illumina TruSeq adapters. Sequencing of the libraries was done on an Illumina NovaSeq, producing 2 x 150 bp paired-end reads. The study's own analysis went as follows. Reads were demultiplexed and collapsed into UMI-guided consensus sequences with migec v1.2.7. Using mixcr v2.1.11, the UMI consensuses were aligned to TRA and TRB V and J templates and assembled into clonotypes. Clonotypes were classified as expanded or contracted when called significant by both edgeR and NoisET, with noise models trained on biological replicates. For edgeR calls, the cutoffs were a false discovery rate-adjusted p below 0.01 and a log2 fold-change threshold of 1. As an exploratory analysis of dynamics, max-normalized trajectories of the 1000 most abundant clonotypes were examined with PCA combined with hierarchical clustering. Separately sequenced CD4+ and CD8+ repertoires were used to assign the CD4 or CD8 phenotype of responding clones. TCRdb trimmed the raw reads at Q25, called clones with MiXCR and kept productive beta chains. Here each entry gathers all rows of one CDR3 protein and keeps the most common genes and DNA. It is TCRdb's table, rather than the study itself, that gives the V and J calls and clone size. This sample gives more than 300,000 distinct CDR3 sequences in total; more than 20% of them show up just once. Around 23% of the sample belongs to the ten largest clones.

This receptor was taken from a man between 18 and 35 years old who had mild COVID-19 (a few samples of this study predate the infection). The sample titles of this study are shuffled in the database, so cell type and time point are left out; the donor was told from shared clones. The rearranged segments are TRBV20-1 and TRBJ1-5; TRBD1 is possibly the D segment (5 matching bases). What was sequenced was PBMCs or a T cell subset sorted from them (not recorded which). Read as DNA, the sequence is TGCAGTGCTAGAGACTCGGGTCAGGGTAGTGATCAGCCCCAGCATTTT. This gives the protein CSARDSGQGSDQPQHF.